The 19 T cell receptor beta chains below come from one sample, sequenced in a study of OX40 agonist ivuxolimab in advanced cancers. The library was made by the immunoSEQ multiplex PCR assay. TCRdb provides this immuneACCESS table in a form limited to in-frame rearrangements. Some clones are lacking; in checked studies, under half of them reflect an unresolved V gene, and why the rest are absent is not known. In all, the sample holds approximately 61,000 clones, and about four fifths of those were seen once. The ten largest clones capture about 1.2% of the sample. The source was CD4+ or CD8+ T cells sorted from blood, collected in a trial of the OX40 agonist ivuxolimab. The source is an adult with an advanced solid tumor such as melanoma, head and neck, liver or kidney cancer.

Regarding this clone: One end of the junction fails to match germline, which may point to a read error. The V call is TRBV5-6, the J call TRBJ1-4; a weak D match, TRBD1 (5 bases). CDR3 length: 15 residues. The germline V gene encodes CDR1 SGHDT and CDR2 YYEEEE. CDR3 sequence reads: CASSLAAGTSEKLFF. The CDR3 bases are TGTGCCAGCAGCTTGGCCGCTGGGACTAGTGAAAAACTGTTTTTT.

The chain employs TRBV5-4 and TRBJ2-2, with 11 bases fitting TRBD2. The V and J ends lost 5 bases and 5 bases, in that order; junction bases with no gene match: 8. CDR3 length equals 16 residues. In germline, CDR1 is SGHNT, CDR2 YYREEE (reference sequence). The CDR3 sequence: CASSTRLAGYTGELFF. DNA of the CDR3: TGTGCCAGCAGTACTAGACTAGCGGGGTATACCGGGGAGCTGTTTTTT.

V and J are TRBV5-8 and TRBJ1-2; D is perhaps TRBD1 (5 bases). There are 13 residues in the CDR3. The V gene's germline CDR1 is SGHTS and CDR2 YDEGEE. Trimming removed 4 bases at V and 6 bases at J, with 13 bases between. CDR3 in DNA: TGTGCCAGCAGCCCACAGGCCTCCCATGGCTACACCTTC. This codes for CASSPQASHGYTF.

The chain combines TRBV7-9 with TRBJ1-2; 10 bases map to TRBD1. Germline CDR1 reads SEHNR; CDR2 reads FQNEAQ (reference sequence). The CDR3 covers 15 residues. V gave up 4 bases and J gave up 3 bases; unmatched junction bases: 5. CDR3: CASSYSGTGDYGYTF. The CDR3 DNA sequence: TGTGCCAGCAGCTACTCCGGGACAGGGGACTATGGCTACACCTTC.

CDR3: CASSFRPGRVDTQYF. CDR3 in DNA: TGTGCCAGCAGCTTTCGTCCCGGGAGGGTTGATACGCAGTATTTT. The chain recombines TRBV9 with TRBJ2-3, with 8 bases lining up with TRBD2. The V gene's germline CDR1 is SGDLS and CDR2 YYNGEE. The trim removed 4 bases at V and 6 bases at J, leaving 10 bases unmatched. The CDR3 length is 15 residues.

The count of this clone is one. V gene TRBV5-6 combines with J gene TRBJ1-6; 9 bases map to TRBD1. V dropped 2 bases and J dropped 6; count of bases not matched to a gene: 3. The CDR3 has 15 amino acids. Germline V gene lookup returns CDR1 SGHDT and CDR2 YYEEEE. CDR3 sequence reads: CASSLPGQGNSPLHF. The CDR3 bases are TGTGCCAGCAGCTTACCGGGACAGGGTAATTCACCCCTCCACTTT.

This chain uses TRBV2 with TRBJ2-7; TRBD1 matches 7 bases. CDR1 and CDR2 (germline): SNHLY, FYNNEI. This CDR3 is built from 13 residues. V lost 5 bases and J lost 5; bases outside the gene matches: 6. CDR3 coding DNA: TGTGCCAGCAGTCGACAGGGAAGAGACGAGCAGTACTTC. As protein: CASSRQGRDEQYF. Looking up the rest from reference TRBV2 and TRBJ2-7 gives the full variable domain: EPEVTQTPSHQVTQMGQEVILRCVPISNHLYFYWYRQILGQKVEFLVSFYNNEISEKSEIFDDQFSVERPDGSNFTLKIRSTKLEDSAMYFCASSRQGRDEQYFGPGTRLTVT.

The V gene is TRBV10-3, the J gene TRBJ1-6; D unclear. Between the trimmed V and J ends, which lost 0 bases and 5 bases, there was a span of 11 bases. This CDR3 comprises 16 residues. From germline, CDR1 is ENHRY and CDR2 SYGVKD. CDR3 amino acids: CAISESATANNSPLHF. Here the CDR3 DNA reads TGTGCCATCAGTGAGTCAGCAACAGCTAATAATTCACCCCTCCACTTT.

V gene TRBV5-1 combines with J gene TRBJ2-1; no clear D gene. The CDR3 sequence is 12 residues long. V lost 0 bases, J lost 5 bases, and 3 bases lay in between. Looked up from germline, CDR1 is SGHRS and CDR2 is YFSETQ. CDR3 sequence: CASSLGDNEQFF. Here the CDR3 DNA reads TGCGCCAGCAGCTTGGGAGACAATGAGCAGTTCTTC.

The CDR3 DNA sequence: TGTGCCAGCAGCGCGGGGGACAGCTATGGCTACACCTTC. Translating gives CASSAGDSYGYTF. The chain carries TRBV5-5 and TRBJ1-2; 7 bases match TRBD1. The ends lost 4 bases at V and 4 bases at J; junction bases unmatched: 4. The CDR3 consists of 13 residues. CDR1 and CDR2 (germline): SGHKS, YYEKEE (reference sequence).

This clone appeared a single time. The rearrangement uses TRBV6-1 and TRBJ1-5; D not certain. Trimming stripped 4 bases from V and 3 bases from J, with 10 bases between. The CDR3 sequence is 14 residues long. Germline V gene lookup returns CDR1 MNHNS and CDR2 SASEGT. The CDR3 reads CASSGTQFNQPQHF. CDR3 nucleotides: TGTGCCAGCAGTGGAACACAGTTCAATCAGCCCCAGCATTTT.

This clone was detected only once. The rearrangement joins TRBV29-1 to TRBJ1-2; tentative D call: TRBD1 (6 bases). With 4 bases removed from V and 7 bases from J, the gap between germline ends came to 10 bases. Looked up from germline, CDR1 is SQVTM and CDR2 is ANQGSEA. This CDR3 contains 11 residues. CDR3 protein: CSVATGFGYTF. DNA of the CDR3: TGCAGCGTTGCAACAGGGTTTGGCTACACCTTC.

The genes are TRBV2 and TRBJ2-5, with TRBD2 matching over 15 bases. The germline V gene encodes CDR1 SNHLY and CDR2 FYNNEI. This CDR3 is 15 amino acids long. Trimming cost V 5 bases and J 6 bases; bases outside gene matches: 4. CDR3 sequence (DNA): TGTGCCAGCAGTAGGACTAGCGGGGGGGCACAGACCCAGTACTTC. It encodes CASSRTSGGAQTQYF.

The chain carries TRBV18 and TRBJ2-7; D remains ambiguous. Germline V CDR1 and CDR2: KGHSH, LQKENI. With 3 bases removed from V and 3 bases from J, the gap between germline ends came to 9 bases. This CDR3 spans 13 amino acids. The CDR3 protein is CASSPGQNYEQYF. The CDR3 region has the DNA TGTGCCAGCTCACCGGGTCAGAACTACGAGCAGTACTTC.

V usage is TRBV7-9 and J usage is TRBJ2-7, with D hard to call. This CDR3 region has 15 residues. V gave up 2 bases and J gave up 1 base, with 12 bases separating them. Germline V gene data show CDR1 as SEHNR and CDR2 as FQNEAQ (reference sequence). The CDR3 sequence: CASSLNSIASYEQYF. The CDR3, as DNA: TGTGCCAGCAGCTTAAACAGCATAGCTTCCTACGAGCAGTACTTC.

The rearrangement links TRBV6-1 to TRBJ2-3; 7 bases fit TRBD2. Germline V gives CDR1 MNHNS, CDR2 SASEGT. The CDR3 runs 13 residues. Germline trimming cut 9 bases from V and 2 bases from J; bases unmatched to any gene: 5. DNA of the CDR3: TGTGCCAGTGCAGCGGGGTACACAGATACGCAGTATTTT. Translation gives CASAAGYTDTQYF.

This clone has just one count. The J gene is TRBJ2-7, the V gene TRBV7-8, with no clear D. CDR1 is SGHVS, CDR2 FQNEAQ, per germline. V was shortened by 1 base and J by 6 bases, with 7 bases between the two germline ends. The CDR3 spans 12 residues. The CDR3 DNA reads TGTGCCAGCAGCTTAGAGCAGCGCGAGCAGTACTTC. It yields the protein CASSLEQREQYF. Combining the CDR3 with reference TRBV7-8 and TRBJ2-7 gives the whole variable domain GAGVSQSPRYKVAKRGQDVALRCDPISGHVSLFWYQQALGQGPEFLTYFQNEAQLDKSGLPSDRFFAERPEGSVSTLKIQRTQQEDSAVYLCASSLEQREQYFGPGTRLTVT.

The chain has TRBV9 and TRBJ1-3; D uncertain. Germline V gene sequence: CDR1 SGDLS, CDR2 YYNGEE. Trimming pared 4 bases from V and 6 bases from J, leaving 14 bases between. This CDR3 is 14 amino acids long. The CDR3 sequence: CASSSPRTANTIYF. The CDR3 nucleotides are TGTGCCAGCAGCTCCCCTAGGACGGCAAACACCATATATTTT.

DNA of the CDR3: TGTGCCAGCTCACCACTGACACAGGGCGGCACCGGGGAGCTGTTTTTT. This gives the protein CASSPLTQGGTGELFF. The chain links TRBV18 to TRBJ2-2; tentative D call: TRBD1 (6 bases). The CDR3 is 16 amino acids. Germline V gene sequence: CDR1 KGHSH, CDR2 LQKENI. The V and J ends lost 1 base and 4 bases respectively, with 13 bases between them.